What follows describes a single T cell receptor beta chain. Its matching antigen is unknown. The record originates from a study of siplizumab effects on memory and regulatory T cells. Regarding the study as a whole: Naive T cells looked more diverse than memory cells, and they looked like major contributors to the alloresponse. Siplizumab, the agent tested, significantly reduced alloreactive sequences traceable to unstimulated CD4+ memory cells. On average, under 75% of mappable alloreactive CD4+ clones were Treg-derived under siplizumab, against 25% to 30% in controls.

Using immunoSEQ multiplex PCR, the repertoire was profiled, and TCRdb retains in-frame clones only, with some absent. Here the sample spans 70,000 to 90,000 clones, around 90% being singletons. CDR1 is SGHNT and CDR2 is YYREEE in the germline V gene (reference sequence). This CDR3 comprises 14 residues. V lost 3 bases, J lost 4 bases, and 13 bases lay in between. This rearrangement joins TRBV5-4 to TRBJ2-5; D is tentatively TRBD1 or TRBD2 (5 bases each). The sample was CD4+ T cells sorted from blood. This receptor was obtained from a human donor in good health. The DNA of the CDR3 is TGTGCCAGCAGCTCCCGGGGCAGCGGAGAGACCCAGTACTTC. Its protein is CASSSRGSGETQYF.